This T cell receptor beta chain derives from a study of shared clonotypes between healthy human individuals. The CDR3 covers 15 residues. Germline V lookup: CDR1 MNHEY, CDR2 SMNVEV (reference sequence). The J segment lost 5 bases and the V segment lost 7 bases, leaving 10 bases of the junction unmatched. Assay used: immunoSEQ multiplex PCR; TCRdb lists only in-frame clones, some missing. Found here are 2 million to 2.5 million clones, more than 80% of them singletons; the top ten hold under 0.45%. This clone was picked up one time. Sample: naive CD4+ T cells from PBMCs. As for subset: CD45RA+ positively selected. This receptor was taken from a man in his late teens or twenties in good health. Some clones in this sample may be carry-over from other donors' samples. The V and J genes are TRBV27 and TRBJ2-7; 11 bases agree with TRBD2. CDR3 bases: TGTGCCAGCACCGCGATGGGACTAGCGGCCCACGAGCAGTACTTC. Translation gives CASTAMGLAAHEQYF.